The 26 T cell receptor beta chains reported below all come from one sample, sequenced in a study of blood T cell repertoires in COVID-19. Only in-frame clones appear in the TCRdb table, and some are missing; sequencing was by immunoSEQ multiplex PCR. The table lists about 32,000 clones, approximately 95% of them singletons. The sequencing sample was made of peripheral blood. The receptors stem from a male donor with active COVID-19.

V and J are TRBV6-6 and TRBJ1-2, with D unresolved. V lost 6 bases and J 5 bases, leaving 10 bases between the germline ends. The CDR3 runs 12 residues. Per germline, CDR1 MNHNY and CDR2 SVGAGI (reference sequence). The CDR3 region has the DNA TGTGCCAGCAGCCAGATGTGGTATGGCTACACCTTC. Amino acids: CASSQMWYGYTF.

The chain combines TRBV28 with TRBJ1-5; a possible D gene is TRBD1 (6 bases). From germline, CDR1 is MDHEN and CDR2 SYDVKM. The CDR3 sequence is 18 residues long. V was pared by 3 bases and J by 4 bases, with 22 bases between. Written as DNA, the CDR3 is TGTGCCAGCAGTTTTAGAGGGCTGCGCCAGGGGCCTAATCAGCCCCAGCATTTT. It specifies CASSFRGLRQGPNQPQHF. The whole variable domain, filled in from reference TRBV28 and TRBJ1-5, reads DVKVTQSSRYLVKRTGEKVFLECVQDMDHENMFWYRQDPGLGLRLIYFSYDVKMKEKGDIPEGYSVSREKKERFSLILESASTNQTSMYLCASSFRGLRQGPNQPQHFGDGTRLSIL.

This clone was recorded only once. The chain couples TRBV19 to TRBJ1-2; 7 bases are a match to TRBD1. Per germline, CDR1 LNHDA and CDR2 SQIVND (reference sequence). J lost 4 bases, V lost 2 bases, and 7 bases had no gene match. This CDR3 contains 15 residues. The CDR3 nucleotides are TGTGCCAGTAGTATAATAGTCGGGGACAGCTATGGCTACACCTTC. It is translated as CASSIIVGDSYGYTF.

This chain connects TRBV5-1 to TRBJ1-2; 8 nucleotides align to TRBD1. This CDR3 comprises 14 residues. Germline CDR1 reads SGHRS; CDR2 reads YFSETQ. The junction had 9 bases not matched to a gene; V was cut back by 3 bases and J by 8 bases. The CDR3 bases are TGCGCCAGCAGCTCGGAATACAGGGGGGAGGGCTACACCTTC. It specifies CASSSEYRGEGYTF.

This chain links TRBV19 with TRBJ2-1; weak D call: TRBD1 (7 bases). The germline V and J ends were trimmed by 7 bases and 6 bases, with 19 bases remaining between them. The CDR3 spans 15 residues. CDR1 is LNHDA and CDR2 is SQIVND in the germline V gene (reference sequence). CDR3 region: CASNPRGTATNEQFF. The CDR3 nucleotides read TGTGCCAGTAACCCCCGGGGGACAGCGACCAATGAGCAGTTCTTC.

The rearrangement joins TRBV27 to TRBJ1-1; TRBD1 matches at 8 bases. The trim removed 5 bases at V and 0 bases at J, leaving 2 bases unmatched. Germline values: CDR1 MNHEY, CDR2 SMNVEV (reference sequence). The length of the CDR3 is 14 residues. The CDR3 DNA sequence: TGTGCCAGCAGTACGGACAGGGTGAACACTGAAGCTTTCTTT. Translating it yields CASSTDRVNTEAFF.

J is TRBJ1-4 and V is TRBV5-5, with 9 bases fitting TRBD1. Germline V lookup: CDR1 SGHKS, CDR2 YYEKEE (reference sequence). The CDR3 covers 14 residues. J gave up 8 bases and V 5 bases, and 7 bases lay outside the gene matches. The CDR3 protein is CASSVQGAGEKLFF. In DNA, the CDR3 is TGTGCCAGCAGTGTACAGGGGGCTGGAGAAAAACTGTTTTTT.

The V call is TRBV9, the J call TRBJ1-1; D perhaps matches TRBD1 (5 bases). CDR1 SGDLS and CDR2 YYNGEE come from the germline V gene. The CDR3 consists of 13 residues. Trimming stripped 1 base from V and 2 bases from J, with 6 bases between. CDR3: CASSVQGNTEAFF. The CDR3 coding sequence is TGTGCCAGCAGCGTACAGGGAAACACTGAAGCTTTCTTT. Based on the CDR3 plus reference TRBV9 and TRBJ1-1, the full variable domain is DSGVTQTPKHLITATGQRVTLRCSPRSGDLSVYWYQQSLDQGLQFLIQYYNGEERAKGNILERFSAQQFPDLHSELNLSSLELGDSALYFCASSVQGNTEAFFGQGTRLTVV.

This rearrangement joins TRBV7-8 to TRBJ1-1; TRBD1 matches 8 bases. This CDR3 has 17 residues. Germline V gene sequence: CDR1 SGHVS, CDR2 FQNEAQ. V trimming: 3 bases; J trimming: 0 bases; junction bases outside the gene matches: 9. CDR3: CASSLLRRTGLNTEAFF. The CDR3 DNA reads TGTGCCAGCAGCTTGTTACGACGGACAGGGTTGAACACTGAAGCTTTCTTT.

The J gene is TRBJ2-5, the V gene TRBV3-1 (or the pseudogene TRBV3-2); 12 bases line up with TRBD2. J was trimmed by 6 bases and V by 5 bases; bases with no gene match: 7. Germline-derived CDR1 and CDR2 are LGHDT and YNNKEL (reference sequence). This CDR3 spans 15 amino acids. CDR3: CASSSPGTSGQTQYF. The DNA for the CDR3 is TGTGCCAGCAGCTCCCCCGGGACTAGCGGGCAGACCCAGTACTTC.

V gene TRBV6-5 combines with J gene TRBJ1-1; 7 bases align to TRBD1. The V segment lost 7 bases and the J segment 4 bases; nucleotides outside the gene matches: 6. Germline CDR1 reads MNHEY; CDR2 reads SVGAGI. This CDR3 comprises 13 residues. CDR3 in DNA: TGTGCCAGCAAAAACAGGGGCGGCACTGAAGCTTTCTTT. As protein: CASKNRGGTEAFF.

The genes are TRBV4-2 and TRBJ2-7; 9 bases are shared with TRBD2. Germline V lookup: CDR1 LGHNA, CDR2 YNFKEQ. Germline trimming cut 4 bases from V and 2 bases from J; bases unmatched to any gene: 6. The CDR3 covers 15 residues. As DNA, the CDR3 is TGTGCCAGCAGCCCAGGGCTAGCGGGGACCTACGAGCAGTACTTC. Encoded protein: CASSPGLAGTYEQYF.

V usage is TRBV19 and J usage is TRBJ1-2; TRBD1 matches 7 bases. V was clipped by 0 bases and J by 7 bases; unmatched bases: 8. CDR3 length equals 15 residues. CDR1 is LNHDA, CDR2 SQIVND, per germline (reference sequence). The CDR3 is CASSIDPNTGAGYTF. In DNA form, the CDR3 reads TGTGCCAGTAGTATAGACCCTAATACAGGGGCTGGCTACACCTTC. Complete variable domain (other parts from reference TRBV19 and TRBJ1-2): DGGITQSPKYLFRKEGQNVTLSCEQNLNHDAMYWYRQDPGQGLRLIYYSQIVNDFQKGDIAEGYSVSREKKESFPLTVTSAQKNPTAFYLCASSIDPNTGAGYTFGSGTRLTVV.

V is TRBV2 and J is TRBJ2-3; the match to TRBD1 covers 7 bases. The CDR3 length is 15 residues. J gave up 0 bases and V 5 bases, and 5 bases lay outside the gene matches. Germline CDR1 is SNHLY and CDR2 is FYNNEI. CDR3 sequence (DNA): TGTGCCAGCAGTCCTCAGGGGGTGAGCACAGATACGCAGTATTTT. It is translated as CASSPQGVSTDTQYF.

This chain links TRBV10-2 with TRBJ1-5; 8 nucleotides align to TRBD1. There are 13 residues in the CDR3. The V segment lost 4 bases and the J segment 6 bases; nucleotides outside the gene matches: 2. Germline V gene sequence: CDR1 WSHSY, CDR2 SAAADI. In DNA, the CDR3 is TGCGCCAGCAGTGGGACAGGGCTTCAGCCCCAGCATTTT. Its protein product is CASSGTGLQPQHF.

The V gene is TRBV7-8, the J gene TRBJ1-1, with D perhaps matching TRBD1 (6 bases). The CDR3 has 14 residues. CDR1 is SGHVS and CDR2 is FQNEAQ in the germline V gene. V was cut by 1 base and J by 8 bases, with 14 bases left in between. CDR3 in DNA: TGTGCCAGCAGCTTAGAGGCCCCGGGGACAGAAGCTTTCTTT. This sequence encodes CASSLEAPGTEAFF.

This sequence joins TRBV29-1 and TRBJ1-1; the D is unclear. Trimming removed 7 bases at V and 4 bases at J, with 10 bases between. The germline V gene encodes CDR1 SQVTM and CDR2 ANQGSEA. This CDR3 is built from 11 residues. In DNA, the CDR3 is TGCAGCGGGGAGAGAGGCACTGAAGCTTTCTTT. As protein: CSGERGTEAFF.

The chain links TRBV5-1 to TRBJ2-6; 7 positions match TRBD1. CDR1 SGHRS and CDR2 YFSETQ come from the germline V gene. V trimming: 4 bases; J trimming: 1 base; junction bases outside the gene matches: 8. This CDR3 is 17 amino acids long. The CDR3 here is CASSPGQTHSGANVLTF. Written as DNA, the CDR3 is TGCGCCAGCAGCCCGGGACAGACGCATTCTGGGGCCAACGTCCTGACTTTC.

The chain has TRBV6-5 and TRBJ1-1; a weak D match, TRBD1 (5 bases). Looked up from germline, CDR1 is MNHEY and CDR2 is SVGAGI. The V end was cut by 4 bases, the J end by 5 bases, with 14 bases between. CDR3 length: 14 residues. The CDR3 is CASSSLQGTTEAFF. CDR3 bases: TGTGCCAGCAGTTCTTTGCAGGGAACGACTGAAGCTTTCTTT.

This clone came up once. This chain links TRBV11-3 with TRBJ2-5; 10 bases map to TRBD2. This CDR3 is 18 amino acids long. Germline CDR1 reads SGHNT; CDR2 reads YENEEA. With V trimmed by 1 base and J by 1 base, 9 bases remained unmatched. The CDR3 sequence is CASSLVFLAGAIQETQYF. The CDR3 nucleotides read TGTGCCAGCAGCTTAGTCTTTCTAGCGGGGGCCATCCAAGAGACCCAGTACTTC.

The CDR3 is CASSLTRDRGRGPQHF. The CDR3 DNA is TGTGCCAGCTCACTAACCCGGGACAGGGGGCGAGGGCCCCAGCATTTT. The rearrangement links TRBV18 to TRBJ1-5; 12 nucleotides match TRBD1. Trimming at V came to 4 bases and at J to 9 bases, leaving 10 bases not matched to a gene. The CDR3 sequence is 16 residues long. Germline-derived CDR1 and CDR2 are KGHSH and LQKENI.

The rearrangement joins TRBV19 to TRBJ2-7; a possible D gene is TRBD1 (5 bases). Per germline, CDR1 LNHDA and CDR2 SQIVND (reference sequence). CDR3 length: 13 amino acids. The V end lost 8 bases, the J end lost 3 bases, and 14 bases lay between the germline ends. CDR3 residues: CASLDTVDYEQYF. CDR3 nucleotides: TGTGCCAGTTTGGACACCGTTGACTACGAGCAGTACTTC.

V is TRBV25-1 and J is TRBJ1-2; 8 bases match TRBD1. CDR1 is MGHDK and CDR2 is SYGVNS in the germline V gene. Trimming cost V 4 bases and J 1 base; bases outside gene matches: 5. The CDR3 is made up of 15 amino acids. The CDR3 loop is CASSAGTGYNYGYTF. CDR3 in DNA: TGTGCCAGCAGTGCCGGGACAGGCTATAACTATGGCTACACCTTC.

The J gene is TRBJ1-6, the V gene TRBV12-3 or TRBV12-4; perhaps TRBD1 as D (5 bases). CDR3 length equals 13 residues. V gave up 5 bases and J gave up 10 bases, with 12 bases separating them. The CDR3 nucleotides are TGTGCCAGCAGTCCCGGGGGTGGGTCACCCCTCCACTTT. This encodes CASSPGGGSPLHF.

This chain connects TRBV4-2 to TRBJ1-2, with D possibly being TRBD1 (6 bases). Trimming removed 4 bases at V and 0 bases at J, with 18 bases between. Germline CDR1 and CDR2: LGHNA and YNFKEQ. The CDR3 runs 17 residues. The CDR3 loop reads CASSPIQGQPANYGYTF. CDR3 DNA: TGTGCCAGCAGCCCCATACAGGGACAACCAGCTAACTATGGCTACACCTTC.

The chain has TRBV11-2 and TRBJ2-1; possible D gene TRBD2, 5 bases. Germline V gene data show CDR1 as SGHAT and CDR2 as FQNNGV. V was pared by 2 bases and J by 0 bases, with 8 bases between. The CDR3 has 15 residues. The CDR3, as DNA: TGTGCCAGCAGCTTAATGAGGGCCTCCTACAATGAGCAGTTCTTC. Its translation: CASSLMRASYNEQFF.